Each of the 4 T cell receptor beta chains below was sequenced from the same sample in a study of cytomegalovirus exposure and HLA in healthy donors. PCR used 60 Vbeta primers and 13 Jbeta primers. Sequenced by immunoSEQ multiplex PCR; TCRdb stores in-frame clones only, minus some. The data show 150,000 to 200,000 clones, around 80% seen once. Sequencing was carried out using PBMCs. These receptors all stem from a male donor in good health and CMV-seropositive.

CDR3 sequence (DNA): TGTGCCAGCAGTTACGCCGGAGCTAATCAGCCCCAGCATTTT. Protein sequence: CASSYAGANQPQHF. The V call is TRBV6-5, the J call TRBJ1-5; D remains ambiguous. Germline-derived CDR1 and CDR2 are MNHEY and SVGAGI. Deletions cut 2 bases from V and 4 bases from J, with 9 bases between. The CDR3 runs 14 residues.

V gene TRBV11-3 combines with J gene TRBJ1-6; D gene uncertain. There are 13 residues in the CDR3. Germline lookup yields CDR1 SGHNT and CDR2 YENEEA. The germline V and J ends were trimmed by 4 bases and 7 bases, with 8 bases remaining between them. The CDR3 spells CASSSSPNSPLHF. CDR3 DNA: TGTGCCAGCAGCTCCAGTCCCAATTCACCCCTCCACTTT.

The chain combines TRBV5-4 with TRBJ1-5; perhaps TRBD1 as D (6 bases). The CDR3 extends over 15 amino acids. CDR1 is SGHNT and CDR2 is YYREEE in the germline V gene (reference sequence). V was trimmed by 4 bases and J by 1 base, leaving 12 bases between them. CDR3 DNA sequence: TGTGCCAGCAGCATAGGGGGAAGGAGCAATCAGCCCCAGCATTTT. Residues: CASSIGGRSNQPQHF.

The chain couples TRBV10-3 to TRBJ2-7; D might be TRBD1 (5 bases). Per the germline V gene, CDR1 is ENHRY and CDR2 is SYGVKD. The CDR3 covers 15 residues. V shed 4 bases and J shed 2 bases, with 15 bases lying between them. CDR3 nucleotides: TGTGCCATCAGTGGTTTTCAGGGTCAGGCCTACGAGCAGTACTTC. Translated: CAISGFQGQAYEQYF.